Below, 5 T cell receptor beta chains from the same sample are listed, as sequenced in a study of response to subunit inactivated influenza vaccine. One entry per CDR3 protein, called by TCRdb with MiXCR from the RT-PCR reads. The table records some 600,000 distinct CDR3 sequences, roughly 15% of them present only once. This sample comprised PBMCs from blood, obtained 14 to 15 days before vaccination. Receptor source: a man aged 45 to 65 who received an inactivated influenza vaccine.

Turning to this clonotype: Likely a read error: the CDR3 ends without its conserved phenylalanine or tryptophan. The rearrangement joins TRBV7-9 to TRBJ2-1; perhaps TRBD1 as D (6 bases). The CDR3 is made up of 13 amino acids. CDR1 is SEHNR and CDR2 is FQNEAQ in the germline V gene (reference sequence). Trimming shortened V by 5 bases and J by 6 bases, and 11 bases separated the two germline ends. The DNA for the CDR3 is TGTGCCAGCAGCCCCGGGACACTCAATGAGCAGTTCCTC. This sequence encodes CASSPGTLNEQFL.

The chain combines TRBV7-9 with TRBJ2-3, with 10 nucleotides matching TRBD2. The J segment lost 2 bases and the V segment lost 5 bases, leaving 4 bases of the junction unmatched. The length of the CDR3 is 15 residues. Germline V gene data show CDR1 as SEHNR and CDR2 as FQNEAQ (reference sequence). CDR3 in DNA: TGTGCCAGCAGCATTACTAGCGGGGTCACAGATACGCAGTATTTT. Encoded protein: CASSITSGVTDTQYF. Drawing the rest from reference TRBV7-9 and TRBJ2-3, the complete variable domain is DTGVSQNPRHKITKRGQNVTFRCDPISEHNRLYWYRQTLGQGPEFLTYFQNEAQLEKSRLLSDRFSAERPKGSFSTLEIQRTEQGDSAMYLCASSITSGVTDTQYFGPGTRLTVL.

This clonotype has ten or more counts. This chain uses TRBV12-3 or TRBV12-4 with TRBJ1-5, with unresolved D. The CDR3 runs to 13 residues. Trimming stripped 2 bases from V and 7 bases from J, with 9 bases between. The CDR3 loop reads CASSLNSGQPQHF. The CDR3 coding sequence is TGTGCCAGCAGTTTAAATTCCGGGCAGCCCCAGCATTTT.

The table lists this clonotype with a few counts. This rearrangement joins TRBV4-2 to TRBJ2-7; 11 bases match TRBD2. Trimming removed 5 bases from V and 3 bases from J; junction bases left unmatched: 12. Germline V CDR1 and CDR2: LGHNA, YNFKEQ. This CDR3 is built from 17 residues. The CDR3 reads CASSIGTSGRIVYEQYF. CDR3 DNA: TGTGCCAGCAGCATAGGGACTAGCGGCCGCATCGTCTACGAGCAGTACTTC.

A few counts support this clonotype. The V call is TRBV5-1, the J call TRBJ1-1; D is ambiguous. Looked up from germline, CDR1 is SGHRS and CDR2 is YFSETQ. V was trimmed by 0 bases and J by 4 bases, leaving 19 bases between them. The CDR3 loop spans 17 amino acids. DNA for the CDR3: TGCGCCAGCAGCTTGGGACCCAATCCGTCTCTAGGCACTGAAGCTTTCTTT. Its protein product is CASSLGPNPSLGTEAFF.